One T cell receptor beta chain is described in this entry. What it binds is unknown. The germline V and J ends were trimmed by 5 bases and 3 bases, with 11 bases remaining between them. The CDR3 contains 13 residues. Random hexamers were used to reverse transcribe an amount of roughly 0.45 to 1 ug RNA. By means of immunoSEQ multiplex PCR, TCR beta CDR3 spanning 54 Vbeta and 13 Jbeta underwent amplification. MiXCR, run by TCRdb on the immunoSEQ multiplex PCR reads, gives a single entry per CDR3 protein. The repertoire holds 120,000 to 150,000 distinct CDR3 sequences, about 95% seen once, with 0.11% in the top ten. The multiple sclerosis controls were treatment-naive patients, and their relapsing-remitting disease was stable or active. Negative isolation was applied to CD8+ and CD4+ T cells, and FACS enrichment was applied to TEMRA cells. This entry is derived from a study of CD8 T cells in Susac syndrome.

Study-wide results and caveats: TCR sequencing and HLA analysis covered a relatively small number of individuals.

This TCR was recovered from a human donor with multiple sclerosis. What was sequenced was CD4+ T cells from PBMCs. The chain joins TRBV12-3 or TRBV12-4 to TRBJ2-7; possible D gene TRBD2, 5 bases. This chain's CDR3 is CASSTGVGYEQYF. CDR3 in DNA: TGTGCCAGCAGTACCGGGGTCGGCTACGAGCAGTACTTC.